The subject of this entry is one T cell receptor (beta chain). The sample comes from a study of long-term antiretroviral therapy in people with HIV. Running of the v3.0 immunoSEQ assay took place at survey level. Measured with immunoSEQ multiplex PCR; TCRdb has only the in-frame clones, and not every one. The sample has under 20,000 clones, around 84% seen once. Trimming removed 6 bases from V and 6 bases from J, with 15 bases in between. Germline-derived CDR1 and CDR2 are GTSNPN and SVGIG (reference sequence). The CDR3 is made up of 12 amino acids. The sequencing used unsorted PBMCs, collected about 3.1 years after starting antiretroviral therapy. The TCR originated in a woman aged 40 to 50 with HIV. This rearrangement joins TRBV30 to TRBJ2-7, with a weak D call TRBD1 (6 bases). This CDR3 reads CACDDWGLEQYF. The CDR3 DNA reads as TGTGCCTGTGACGATTGGGGGCTCGAGCAGTACTTC.